Detailed here is one TCR beta chain. The antigen is undetermined. Primers included in the PCR were 60 Vbeta and 13 Jbeta primers. TCRdb's table, derived via immunoSEQ multiplex PCR, lists solely in-frame clones and lacks some. Altogether some 71,000 clones are present, approximately 67% being singletons, with the ten largest covering about 7.6%. The data stem from a study of cytomegalovirus exposure and HLA in healthy donors. Study conclusions and caveats: 87-base-pair reads could not separate some V segments, including TRBV6-2 and TRBV6-3. For most subjects, TCR beta sequences were reported to predict HLA-A and HLA-B alleles with accuracy.

CDR1 is MDHEN and CDR2 is SYDVKM in the germline V gene. This CDR3 contains 16 residues. Trimming cost V 5 bases and J 7 bases; bases outside gene matches: 13. This sequence joins TRBV28 and TRBJ1-5, with 8 bases that match TRBD1. Sequenced material: PBMCs. This clonotype was sampled from a middle-aged man in good health and CMV-seropositive. DNA for the CDR3: TGTGCCAGCAGTCCCACACGACAGGGGTCGGGACAGCCCCAGCATTTT. Protein sequence: CASSPTRQGSGQPQHF.